One T cell receptor (beta chain) is described in this entry. The antigen remains unidentified. Relative to the germline gene, one junction end is altered; a read error may explain this. The sample is drawn from a study of cytomegalovirus exposure and HLA in healthy donors. Study-wide results and limits: In vitro confirmation showed a few CMV-associated chains to be CMV antigen specific. A later analysis found that most CMV-associated TCR beta chains appeared HLA-restricted. According to reports, the classifier identified cytomegalovirus status with high specificity and sensitivity.

CDR1 and CDR2 from the germline V gene are SGDLS and YYNGEE. CDR3 size: 14 residues. PCR amplification relied on 60 Vbeta primers (plus 13 Jbeta primers). Per the original methods: Unique TCR beta chains totaled about 78 million in a later count, with around 10 million of them shared. Produced via immunoSEQ multiplex PCR; TCRdb's table is partial and in-frame only. For V, J and clone size, that table is used; D and trimming come from the DNA. Of more than 150,000 clones listed, roughly 72% are singletons. The source material was PBMCs. The rearrangement uses TRBV9 and TRBJ2-4; 7 bases agree with TRBD2. This clonotype was sampled from a man in his forties in good health and CMV-seronegative. The CDR3 DNA reads as TGTGCCAGCAGCCGGGAGGTAGCCAAAAACAGTCAGTACTTC. This encodes CASSREVAKNSQYF.